This is a list of T cell receptor beta chains from one sample in a study of PD-1 blockade in mismatch repair-deficient tumors. Method: immunoSEQ multiplex PCR; TCRdb's copy keeps in-frame clones and lacks some. Of roughly 80,000 clones in the sample, approximately 81% were seen once. Sequenced here: peripheral blood, sampled 12 weeks after starting pembrolizumab. The source is an adult with mismatch repair-deficient cancer. Each CDR3 is given with its conserved first and last residue. The order of the fields is D gene, J gene, clone size, V gene, CDR3 DNA, CDR3 protein. The D gene is left open where the match is weak. Rows give clone size only sometimes, using once, few, many, or a class for an expanded clone.

. | TRBJ1-1 | . | TRBV7-9 | TGTGCCAGCAGCTCCGGACAGCCGAACACTGAAGCTTTCTTT | CASSSGQPNTEAFF
. | TRBJ2-5 | . | TRBV18 | TGTGCCAGCTCACCAAACGGGTTGGCAGAGACCCAGTACTTC | CASSPNGLAETQYF
TRBD2 | TRBJ2-1 | . | TRBV7-6 | TGTGCCAGCAGCTTAGTAGCGGGAGGCTACAATGGGCAGTTCTTC | CASSLVAGGYNGQFF
. | TRBJ2-2 | . | TRBV5-4 | TGTGCCAGCAGCTTAAGCTTCACCGGGGAGCTGTTTTTT | CASSLSFTGELFF
TRBD2 | TRBJ2-3 | once | TRBV25-1 | TGTGCCAGCAGTGAGGGTCTAGCGGGAGGGTTCGGCACAGATACGCAGTATTTT | CASSEGLAGGFGTDTQYF
. | TRBJ1-3 | . | TRBV5-8 | TGTGCCAGCAGCTTGGGAGGGTACGGGAACACCATATATTTT | CASSLGGYGNTIYF
. | TRBJ2-4 | . | TRBV11-3 | TGTGCCAGCAGCTTCCGGGGTAAAAACATTCAGTACTTC | CASSFRGKNIQYF
TRBD2 | TRBJ2-1 | few | TRBV2 | TGTGCCAGCAGTGGTGCATCGGGAGGGATGGATGAGCAGTTCTTC | CASSGASGGMDEQFF
. | TRBJ2-7 | . | TRBV2 | TGTGCCAGCAGTGAAGCGCCGGCTCCCTACGAGCAGTACTTC | CASSEAPAPYEQYF
TRBD1 | TRBJ2-1 | . | TRBV5-1 | TGCGCCAGCAGCGGGTGGGACAGGGGGCTCTACAATGAGCAGTTCTTC | CASSGWDRGLYNEQFF
. | TRBJ1-1 | . | TRBV2 | TGTGCCAGCAGTGAGGTCCGCTACACTGAAGCTTTCTTT | CASSEVRYTEAFF
TRBD2 | TRBJ2-1 | . | TRBV7-3 | TGTGCCAGCAGCCGGGAGGGACTAGGGGTAGAGAAGCAGTTCTTC | CASSREGLGVEKQFF
. | TRBJ1-4 | . | TRBV2 | TGTGCCAGCAGTGAATTTTACGGGCAGGGAGGGGAAAAACTGTTTTTT | CASSEFYGQGGEKLFF
. | TRBJ2-1 | few | TRBV4-1 | TGCGCCAGCAGCCAAGCCCCCTACAATGAGCAGTTCTTC | CASSQAPYNEQFF
. | TRBJ2-1 | . | TRBV27 | TGTGCCAGCAGTCCGTACAAGAATGAGCAGTTCTTC | CASSPYKNEQFF
. | TRBJ2-7 | . | TRBV6-6 | TGTGCCAGCCTGGATGGCGGTGTGGGTAGGGAGCAGTACTTC | CASLDGGVGREQYF
. | TRBJ1-4 | . | TRBV19 | TGTGCCAGTAGTGATCGACACCAGTATAATGAAAAACTGTTTTTT | CASSDRHQYNEKLFF
TRBD1 | TRBJ2-2 | . | TRBV5-8 | TGTGCCAGCAGCTTGATGGTCGCGGGGACAGGGCGCCGGGAGCTGTTTTTT | CASSLMVAGTGRRELFF
TRBD2 | TRBJ2-1 | . | TRBV4-1 | TGCGCCAGCAGCCCTGGACTAGCGGGCTACAATGAGCAGTTCTTC | CASSPGLAGYNEQFF
TRBD1 | TRBJ2-7 | . | TRBV2 | TGTGCCAGCAGACAAGGACAGGACCCAATCTACGAGCAGTACTTC | CASRQGQDPIYEQYF
TRBD1 | TRBJ1-1 | . | TRBV28 | TGTGCCAGCAGTTATCTTAGGACAGGGACGGAGGGCACTGAAGCTTTCTTT | CASSYLRTGTEGTEAFF
TRBD2 | TRBJ2-1 | . | TRBV2 | TGTGCCAGCAAGTTGAGCGGGGGAGACTACAATGAGCAGTTCTTC | CASKLSGGDYNEQFF
. | TRBJ2-7 | . | TRBV7-9 | TGTGCCAGCAGCTTAGCGTTGACAGCGGAGAGCTCCTACGAGCAGTACTTC | CASSLALTAESSYEQYF
. | TRBJ2-2 | . | TRBV7-8 | TGTGCCAGCAGCCCCGTTTCACAGGACTTTGCCGGGGAGCTGTTTTTT | CASSPVSQDFAGELFF
TRBD1 | TRBJ2-1 | few | TRBV2 | TGTGCCAGCAGTGTCCCGGGACAGGGGGCCATAACGGACAATGAGCAGTTCTTC | CASSVPGQGAITDNEQFF
. | TRBJ2-4 | . | TRBV5-1 | TGCGCCAGCAGCATGGCCCCGAAAAACATTCAGTACTTC | CASSMAPKNIQYF
. | TRBJ2-3 | once | TRBV9 | TGTGCCAGCAGCGCCCAGGGGACGGGGGGTTTAGATACGCAGTATTTT | CASSAQGTGGLDTQYF
. | TRBJ2-1 | . | TRBV7-2 | TGTGCCAGCAGCTTAGGAGGGGAGGATGCTGAGCAGTTCTTC | CASSLGGEDAEQFF
. | TRBJ1-4 | . | TRBV11-2 | TGTGCCAGCAGCAGATTTAATGAAAAACTGTTTTTT | CASSRFNEKLFF
TRBD2 | TRBJ2-7 | once | TRBV5-1 | TGCGCCAGCAGCTTGGTGCTAGCGGCCTCCTACGAGCAGTACTTC | CASSLVLAASYEQYF
TRBD1 | TRBJ1-2 | . | TRBV19 | TGTGCCAGTAAGGAGGGACAGATAATGGGTGGCTACACCTTC | CASKEGQIMGGYTF
TRBD1 | TRBJ1-1 | . | TRBV27 | TGTGCCAGCAGTTATGGGACAGGGAGGGACACTGAAGCTTTCTTT | CASSYGTGRDTEAFF
TRBD2 | TRBJ2-7 | . | TRBV10-3 | TGTGCCATCAGTGTGCGACTAGCGGAGACTTACGAGCAGTACTTC | CAISVRLAETYEQYF
. | TRBJ2-2 | many | TRBV30 | TGTGCCTGGAGTGCTGGCTCCGGATCCAACACCGGGGAGCTGTTTTTT | CAWSAGSGSNTGELFF
. | TRBJ2-3 | . | TRBV7-6 | TGTGCCAGCAGCTTACTTGACCCTGCGAGCCTAAGCACAGATACGCAGTATTTT | CASSLLDPASLSTDTQYF
. | TRBJ1-1 | few | TRBV15 | TGTGCCACCAGCAGAGAACGATATCCTGAAGCTTTCTTT | CATSRERYPEAFF
. | TRBJ2-1 | . | TRBV5-1 | TGCGCCAGCAGCTACTTTGGGAGATCCGACAATGAGCAGTTCTTC | CASSYFGRSDNEQFF
. | TRBJ2-3 | . | TRBV7-2 | TGTGCCAGCAGCTTAGGGCGGCCAGATACGCAGTATTTT | CASSLGRPDTQYF
. | TRBJ2-1 | . | TRBV21-1 | TGTGCCAGCAGCATAAAACAGGGGAATTCTCCAGGAGGGTTTTTCTTC | CASSIKQGNSPGGFFF
. | TRBJ2-3 | . | TRBV7-9 | TGTGCCAGCACCCGGAGCCATACGCAGTATTTT | CASTRSHTQYF
TRBD1 | TRBJ2-3 | . | TRBV5-1 | TGCGCCAGCAGCGTACTACCGGGACAGGGATTTACAGATACGCAGTATTTT | CASSVLPGQGFTDTQYF
. | TRBJ1-2 | . | TRBV19 | TGTGCCAGTAATTATAATGGCTACACCTTC | CASNYNGYTF
. | TRBJ2-5 | . | TRBV19 | TGTGCCAGTAGTATAGACGTACAAGAGACCCAGTACTTC | CASSIDVQETQYF
TRBD2 | TRBJ2-1 | . | TRBV12-5 | TGTGCTAGTGGTCCCCGACTAGTAGCGGGGGGCAATGAGCAGTTCTTC | CASGPRLVAGGNEQFF
. | TRBJ2-2 | . | TRBV19 | TGTGCCAGTAGTATAGGACAGAGCACCGGGGAGCTGTTTTTT | CASSIGQSTGELFF
TRBD2 | TRBJ2-3 | . | TRBV5-4 | TGTGCCAGCAATAAGCGGGATGGGGCCACAGATACGCAGTATTTT | CASNKRDGATDTQYF
. | TRBJ2-3 | once | TRBV2 | TGTGCCAGCCAGTGGGGCAGCAGCACAGATACGCAGTATTTT | CASQWGSSTDTQYF
. | TRBJ2-1 | . | TRBV9 | TGTGCCAGCAGTTACTCCCCAGGGGCCACCTACAATGAGCAGTTCTTC | CASSYSPGATYNEQFF
. | TRBJ2-3 | . | TRBV7-3 | TGTGCCAGCAGCTTAACGAGGGAGGATACGCAGTATTTT | CASSLTREDTQYF
TRBD1 | TRBJ2-7 | . | TRBV5-1 | TGCGCCAGCAGCGGGAAGACAGGGGCCTCCTACGAGCAGTACTTC | CASSGKTGASYEQYF
. | TRBJ2-5 | . | TRBV27 | TGTGCCAGCAGTTTCTTAGGCGCCCAAGAGACCCAGTACTTC | CASSFLGAQETQYF
. | TRBJ2-7 | few | TRBV7-8 | TGTGCCAGCAGTCTAGGGGTCCGCGGCTACGAGCAGTACTTC | CASSLGVRGYEQYF
TRBD2 | TRBJ2-1 | . | TRBV9 | TGTGCCAGCAGCGGGGGACTAGCGGGAATCAATGAGCAGTTCTTC | CASSGGLAGINEQFF
. | TRBJ2-7 | . | TRBV9 | TGTGCCAGCAGCGTAGGGTATCCGGAGTCCTACGAGCAGTACTTC | CASSVGYPESYEQYF
. | TRBJ2-7 | . | TRBV9 | TGTGCCAGCAGCGCCAGCAGTCTCTCCTACGAGCAGTACTTC | CASSASSLSYEQYF
. | TRBJ1-2 | . | TRBV28 | TGTGCCAGCAGTTTGAAGGGGTCTACTAGAGGCTACACCTTC | CASSLKGSTRGYTF
. | TRBJ1-4 | . | TRBV29-1 | TGCAGCGTTGAAGAAGGCCGGTCTAATGAAAAACTGTTTTTT | CSVEEGRSNEKLFF
. | TRBJ1-5 | . | TRBV2 | TGTGCCAGCAGTCCCACGACCTACACCAAAGGGAATCAGCCCCAGCATTTT | CASSPTTYTKGNQPQHF
TRBD1 | TRBJ1-2 | . | TRBV7-8 | TGTGCCAGCAGCCGGACAGGCGCCTATGGCTACACCTTC | CASSRTGAYGYTF
. | TRBJ1-1 | few | TRBV7-3 | TGTGCCAGCAGCAAATCCAACCTCGGACTGTACACTGAAGCTTTCTTT | CASSKSNLGLYTEAFF